A selection of T cell receptor beta chains follows, all from one sample in a study of identical twins. One entry per CDR3 protein results from TCRdb running MiXCR on the 5' RACE reads. Of 640,000 or so distinct CDR3 sequences in the sample, 5.5% to 7.5% were seen once. Sequenced material: naive T cells sorted from blood. The receptors were sampled from a man between 18 and 29 years old in good health. Each CDR3 is given with its conserved first and last residue. The D gene is left open where the match is weak. The size of a clone is reported for some rows only, either as once, few or many, or as a class for expanded clones.

-,TRBJ1-1,TRBV15,many,TGTGCCACCAGCAGAGCTGTCAACACTGAAGCTTTCTTT,CATSRAVNTEAFF
TRBD1,TRBJ2-1,TRBV5-1,-,TGCGCCAGCAACCCCGGACAGGGCCTTTGGGGGGAGCAGTTCTTC,CASNPGQGLWGEQFF
-,TRBJ1-5,TRBV6-2/TRBV6-3,-,TGCGCCTCCCGGGGGCAGGCCTTCAATCAGCCCCAGCATTTT,CASRGQAFNQPQHF
-,TRBJ1-2,TRBV6-1,-,TGTGCCAGCAGTGAAGCTCTGGGCTATGGCTACACCTTC,CASSEALGYGYTF
TRBD1,TRBJ1-4,TRBV5-1,-,TGCGCCAGCAGCTTGGCTACAGGGGCAGCAACTAATGAAAAACTGTTTTTT,CASSLATGAATNEKLFF
-,TRBJ2-5,TRBV20-1,few,TGCAGTGCTAGAATCTCTGGGACGGAAGAGACCCAGTACTTC,CSARISGTEETQYF
TRBD1,TRBJ2-1,TRBV7-9,many,TGTGCCAGCAGCGTTACCGCCGGGACAGGGGACAATGAGCAGTTCTTC,CASSVTAGTGDNEQFF
TRBD1,TRBJ2-5,TRBV30,-,TGTGCCTGGAGTTTGACAGGGGGATTGGAGACCCAGTACTTC,CAWSLTGGLETQYF
-,TRBJ2-1,TRBV20-1,many,TGCAGTGCTAGTTTGTCAGAATACAATGAGCAGTTCTTC,CSASLSEYNEQFF
TRBD2,TRBJ2-7,TRBV27,many,TGTGCCAGCAGTTTCCTGGTAAAGCGGGGCTCCTACGAGCAGTACTTC,CASSFLVKRGSYEQYF
TRBD1,TRBJ1-2,TRBV3-1,few,TGTGCCAGCAGCCCTATTCTGGGACAGGGAGGTAGTATAGTAAATGGCTACACCTTC,CASSPILGQGGSIVNGYTF
-,TRBJ2-5,TRBV15,-,TGTGCCACCAGCAGAGAGCGAGGGCAAGAGACCCAGTACTTC,CATSRERGQETQYF
-,TRBJ2-1,TRBV5-1,-,TGCGCCAGCAATATAGGGGGCGGGATAATCGATAACAATGAGCAGTTCTTC,CASNIGGGIIDNNEQFF
-,TRBJ1-6,TRBV28,many,TGTGCCGGAGCCGGGACGGATTATAATTCACCCCTCCACTTT,CAGAGTDYNSPLHF
TRBD2,TRBJ2-5,TRBV27,-,TGTGCCAGCATGAAAAACCTTCGGGGGGTCGGGGAGACCCAGTACTTC,CASMKNLRGVGETQYF
TRBD2,TRBJ2-3,TRBV5-5,-,TGTGCCAGCAGTAAAGGACTAGCGGGAGGTACAGATACGCAGTATTTT,CASSKGLAGGTDTQYF
-,TRBJ1-5,TRBV9,few,TGTGCCAGCAGCGTAGGAAGCGGGCGGCCCCAGCATTTT,CASSVGSGRPQHF
-,TRBJ1-1,TRBV10-3,many,TGTGCCATCAGTGAGGGATTCAGGGGAGACACTGAAGCTTTCTTT,CAISEGFRGDTEAFF
-,TRBJ1-5,TRBV7-9,few,TGTGCCAGCAGCTTAGACCCAGGGGAGAGCAATCAGCCCCAGCATTTT,CASSLDPGESNQPQHF
-,TRBJ2-3,TRBV5-5,few,TGTGCCAGCAGCTTTGTCAGGGCGGGTCGTACGGGCACAGATACGCAGTATTTT,CASSFVRAGRTGTDTQYF
-,TRBJ2-1,TRBV10-3,few,TGTGCCATCAGTGAGTCTGTCGGGGCCTACAATGAGCAGTTCTTC,CAISESVGAYNEQFF
-,TRBJ1-2,TRBV18,few,TGTGCCAGCTCACCCTCGAGGACAGTTTATGGCTACACCTTC,CASSPSRTVYGYTF
-,TRBJ2-7,TRBV28,many,TGTGCCAGCAGACCCGTCGGGACCGGGGCGGGCGAGCAGTACTTC,CASRPVGTGAGEQYF
-,TRBJ2-1,TRBV27,many,TGTGCCAGCAGTACCCGGAACTCCTACAATGAGCAGTTCTTC,CASSTRNSYNEQFF
-,TRBJ1-5,TRBV18,many,TGTGCCAGCTCCACGGATAGCAATCAGCCCCAGCATTTT,CASSTDSNQPQHF
-,TRBJ1-6,TRBV27,-,TGTGCCAGCAGTTTAGCTCCGGGGGTTAATTCACCCCTCCACTTT,CASSLAPGVNSPLHF
TRBD2,TRBJ2-5,TRBV2,-,TGTGCCAGCAGCTCAACTATAGCGGGGGTACAAGAGACCCAGTACTTC,CASSSTIAGVQETQYF
TRBD2,TRBJ2-3,TRBV5-5,-,TGTGCCAGCAGCCTGCTACTAGCGGGAGTTGGAGATACGCAGTATTTT,CASSLLLAGVGDTQYF
TRBD1,TRBJ2-3,TRBV27,many,TGTGCCAGCAGGGGGACAGGGGCAGGTTCCACAGATACGCAGTATTTT,CASRGTGAGSTDTQYF
-,TRBJ2-3,TRBV4-1,few,TGCGCCAGCAGCCAAATTATGGATACGCAGTATTTT,CASSQIMDTQYF
-,TRBJ1-1,TRBV18,-,TGTGCCAGCTCACCGGTTGATCTGAGGAGCCTATGGAACACTGAAGCTTTCTTT,CASSPVDLRSLWNTEAFF
TRBD2,TRBJ2-3,TRBV7-7,few,TGTGCCAGCAGCAAGGCGGGAGTTTCAGATACGCAGTATTTT,CASSKAGVSDTQYF
-,TRBJ2-1,TRBV7-3,-,TGTGCCAGCAGCTACCTGGGGGGGGGGCTTATTCACAATGAGCAGTTCTTC,CASSYLGGGLIHNEQFF
-,TRBJ1-1,TRBV7-6,many,TGTGCCAGCAGCTCAAGGAACACTGAAGCTTTCTTT,CASSSRNTEAFF
TRBD1,TRBJ2-2,TRBV20-1,many,TGCAGTGCGGCTGGACAGGAAAACACCGGGGAGCTGTTTTTT,CSAAGQENTGELFF
-,TRBJ2-7,TRBV7-2,few,TGTGCCAGCAGCCAGGAGGGACTCCGCTACGAGCAGTACTTC,CASSQEGLRYEQYF
-,TRBJ2-3,TRBV15,-,TGTGCCACCAGCAGAGATCAGGCCACAGATACGCAGTATTTT,CATSRDQATDTQYF
-,TRBJ2-1,TRBV5-1,many,TGCGCCAGCAGCTTGGGCGTAGGACTCAATGAGCAGTTCTTC,CASSLGVGLNEQFF
-,TRBJ2-1,TRBV29-1,many,TGCAGCGTTGAGGGCAGGGGGGAATACAATGAGCAGTTCTTC,CSVEGRGEYNEQFF
TRBD2,TRBJ2-3,TRBV15,many,TGTGCCACCAGCGGGGCTAGCGGGAGAGGGGATACGCAGTATTTT,CATSGASGRGDTQYF
-,TRBJ2-1,TRBV12-3/TRBV12-4,many,TGTGCCAGCAGTTCGATCGGGGGCTCCTACAATGAGCAGTTCTTC,CASSSIGGSYNEQFF